This TCR beta chain was sequenced for a study of cytomegalovirus exposure and HLA in healthy donors (dated by TCRdb to 2015 to 2018). General notes on the study: An earlier analysis of roughly 570 of the donors reported around 280 Gb of sequence data and 100 million to 120 million unique TCR beta sequences obtained from 180 million or so T cells. The study was designed to test whether signatures of past pathogen exposure could be identified by cataloging public T cell receptors. Among approximately 370 genotyped donors of the cohort, an average of approximately 240,000 unique TCR beta nucleotide sequences was sequenced per donor, of which roughly 18% were non-productive. Donor age, sex, ethnicity and CMV serostatus were collected together with the repertoire data. In a later genetic analysis, genome-wide SNP genotypes for about 55% of the roughly 700 donors were used, and that subset was treated as a discovery cohort. Of the 300 to 500 genotyped donors, less than 85% were placed in the genetic ancestry cluster associated with self-reported Caucasian donors. To predict cytomegalovirus infection status, the study combined high-throughput TCR immunosequencing, statistical association of individual TCRs with disease status, and machine learning. Because of strong linkage in the cohort, roughly five DR-DQ haplotypes were treated as single units for association and clustering. The number of donors typed differed by locus, with about 629-640 for A, B, C, DRB1 and DQB1, more than 500 for DQA1, 600 to 610 for DPA1, and some 450 for DPB1. All discovery cohort repertoires had been generated using a single sequencing platform. Using immunosequencing, the study profiled T cell repertoires from about 620 subjects and related those repertoires to cytomegalovirus serostatus. Besides the first cohort of roughly 660 subjects, a separate validation cohort made up of roughly 120 different subjects was used. About 320 gigabases of sequencing data and approximately 84 million unique TCR sequences were included in an early release covering about 700 HLA-typed donors. A later analysis re-examined previously published TCR beta repertoires from more than 650 donors and added high-resolution HLA genotyping to investigate patterns of TCR occurrence. An earlier analysis of around 580 of the donors used high-throughput TCR beta sequencing to judge whether each TCR beta V gene segment behaved as functional or pseudogenic. HLA typing included class I and class II loci at four-digit resolution. The later analysis used no new phenotypic data to find candidate immune exposures, relying instead on TCR beta sequences and their occurrence across donors.

As concerns this clone: Its antigen specificity is not known. The record has no base qualities; no much larger clone is one base away.

The cohort consisted of approximately 690 healthy bone marrow donors. Cohort members were all nominally healthy when sampled, although unrecorded immune exposures were likely present. The donor was CMV seropositive and belonged to the group of about 290 seropositive cohort members. Every donor gave a peripheral blood sample, and the peripheral blood mononuclear cells from that sample were used for TCR beta sequencing. The Qiagen DNeasy Blood Extraction Kit was used to extract genomic DNA from the blood cell samples. The V end gives up 6 bases and the J end 1 base, leaving 5 bases in the junction not matched to a gene. The CDR3 spans 14 residues, from the cysteine through the phenylalanine. Left in the record is the CDR3 DNA by itself, 42 bases read in frame from the first base. CDR1 and CDR2, looked up from the germline V gene, are SGHTA and FQGTGA. Libraries were prepared through the immunoSEQ multiplex PCR assay. For the multiplex PCR, a mixture combining 60 forward primers for TCR Vbeta segments and 13 reverse primers for TCR Jbeta segments was used. The CDR3 region of rearranged TCR beta genes was amplified from genomic DNA with a multiplex PCR assay. On the Illumina HiSeq System, the amplified TCR beta libraries were sequenced as 87-base-pair reads. The authors processed their data as follows. A later analysis counted 75 million to 100 million unique TCR beta chains across the 666 repertoires, and around 12 million of these chains were shared by at least two donors. Raw reads were error-corrected and collapsed into unique sequences with a nearest-neighbor algorithm that merged closely related sequences to remove PCR and sequencing errors. To assign V, D and J gene segments, CDR3 sequences were aligned to IMGT reference sequences. For a sequence to be retained, a match of at least six nucleotides was required to both a V gene segment and a J gene segment. A rearrangement was called productive if the CDR3 had no stop codons and remained in frame with V and J, and every other rearrangement was called non-productive. Following IMGT convention, CDR3 was defined as the stretch from the second conserved V-encoded cysteine up to the conserved J-encoded phenylalanine. In an earlier analysis of around 600 of the donors, sequences lacking an unambiguous match to a single V gene segment were excluded. An earlier analysis of over 450 of the donors classified V segments as functional when productive rearrangements were above 56.7% and as segregating when the standard deviation between donors was above 5%. A statistical classification framework was built for diagnosing cytomegalovirus status from the catalog of TCR beta chain sequences. A later analysis assigned V and J genes by comparing TCR nucleotide sequences with IMGT/GENE-DB human TR gene sequences. A later analysis assigned CDR3 sequences and most-parsimonious VDJ recombination scenarios with the TCRdist pipeline. A later analysis defined each TCR beta chain by its CDR3 amino acid sequence plus V-gene family, and excluded reads lacking a unique V-gene family. As a way to deal with suspected cross-contamination and a sequencing artifact, a later analysis dropped 640 or so nucleotide sequences that were highly shared and had low generation probability. For each public chain, a later analysis derived a clonal expansion index from normalized ranks of inferred template counts within each repertoire. In a later analysis, generation probabilities were computed using a VDJ recombination model fitted to out-of-frame rearrangements, and the results were checked against IGoR. Hypergeometric tests were used in a later analysis to score TCR-TCR, TCR-HLA and TCR-CMV co-occurrence, with a repertoire-size bias correction applied to the TCR pairs. False discovery rates were estimated in a later analysis by permuting HLA or CMV assignments 20 times. In a later analysis, co-occurring TCRs were grouped using DBSCAN, and TCRdist sequence similarity was added for clustering within HLA-allele-positive subsets. Repertoires with fewer than 30,000 or more than 120,000 public chains were left out of co-occurrence clustering, as were about 5 repertoires with anomalous nucleotide sharing. TCRdb took over this immuneACCESS table, retaining in-frame rearrangements with V and J assigned. Such tables are incomplete; in checked studies, under half of the missing clones stem from an unresolved V gene, and the remainder is unexplained. D and trimming come from the DNA, and the V and J calls and clone size come from that table. The sample includes about 180,000 clones, with over 65% observed a single time. Jointly, the top ten make up 3.7% of the sample.

Results and caveats for the whole study, not just this receptor: A few of the identified cytomegalovirus-associated TCR beta chains were confirmed in vitro to be specific for cytomegalovirus antigens. A cluster of highly shared sequence variants was judged likely to be a technical artifact of the sequencing pipeline. In both the original and validation cohorts, the classifier was reported to diagnose cytomegalovirus status with high specificity and sensitivity. The authors suggested that the approach could potentially be generalized to other disease states and immunological phenotypes. A further reported finding was that TCR beta sequences accurately predicted the HLA-A and HLA-B alleles for most subjects in the first cohort. Most TCR sequences were observed very rarely across donors, whereas some public TCRs were present in many individuals. In an earlier analysis of around 600 of the donors, most TCR beta V segments were observed in productive rearrangements about 90% or about 30% of the time, broadly matching IMGT annotations. Compared with the roughly 700-donor mean, donors in an Asian-associated ancestry cluster had fewer N-insertions in productive TCRs, according to a later genetic analysis. An association between a missense DCLRE1C variant and V-gene and J-gene trimming of TCR beta chains was found in a later genetic analysis and replicated in an independent cohort. According to a later analysis, most CMV-associated TCR beta chains appeared to be HLA-restricted, and the HLA associations seemed to be driven largely by CMV exposure. In the study, around 160 TCR beta chains were listed as associated with cytomegalovirus. Because the 87-base-pair reads could not distinguish some IMGT-functional V segments, including TRBV6-2 and TRBV6-3, those segments were excluded. In a later analysis, TCR association rates were found to vary across HLA loci, with the most associated TCRs seen for DRB1 alleles and the fewest for HLA-C alleles. Several of the top co-occurrence clusters appeared to be linked to parvovirus B19, influenza, CMV and Epstein-Barr virus, according to a later analysis. Sequencing depth was assumed to be roughly uniform across donors in the presence/absence analyses, though that assumption may not hold. When HLA alleles, especially DR and DQ, strongly co-occurred, TCR associations were difficult to assign to individual alleles. HLA typing was unavailable for some donors at each locus, so association tests used only the typed subset. Correlated functional status among segregating V segments might be attributable to linkage disequilibrium, but an unknown experimental factor could not be ruled out. In this cohort, only TCR beta chains were sequenced, and detectable features were limited by the absence of alpha or paired-chain data. In a later analysis, HLA-associated TCR beta chains showed more clonal expansion and lower generation probabilities than non-associated chains that were equally common. A later analysis associated about 17,000 TCR beta sequences with specific HLA alleles at a false discovery rate of 0.05. The earlier analysis of a few hundred of the donors excluded seventeen rarely observed V segments, including chromosome 9 orphons, because counts were too low. Immune exposure information for the cohort was limited to CMV serostatus.

The rearranged chain carries TRBV7-3 and TRBJ2-5; 7 bases in the middle match TRBD2. The sequence was obtained from an older woman in good health and CMV-seropositive. The sample consisted of PBMCs. The DNA sequence is TGTGCCAGCAGTCTCGGGGGGTCCCAAGAGACCCAGTACTTC. This codes for CASSLGGSQETQYF.